This T cell receptor (beta chain) was obtained from a study of cytomegalovirus exposure and HLA in healthy donors. Study results and limitations: Usually a TCR sequence was rare, but some public TCRs were found in many donors.

The germline CDR1 and CDR2 sequences are SGHTS and YDEGEE. The CDR3 consists of 15 residues. The V gene lost 6 bases and the J gene lost 4 bases, with 17 bases spanning the gap. Produced via immunoSEQ multiplex PCR; TCRdb's table is partial and in-frame only. This table has around 250,000 clones, roughly 90% appearing once. Points on this clone: Its matching antigen is unknown.

The sequence was obtained from a young woman in good health and CMV-seronegative. Sequencing input: PBMCs. The J gene is TRBJ2-1, the V gene TRBV5-8; D unclear. CDR3 amino acids: CASTLQVIIYNEQFF. CDR3 in DNA: TGTGCCAGCACCCTTCAGGTCATAATTTACAATGAGCAGTTCTTC.